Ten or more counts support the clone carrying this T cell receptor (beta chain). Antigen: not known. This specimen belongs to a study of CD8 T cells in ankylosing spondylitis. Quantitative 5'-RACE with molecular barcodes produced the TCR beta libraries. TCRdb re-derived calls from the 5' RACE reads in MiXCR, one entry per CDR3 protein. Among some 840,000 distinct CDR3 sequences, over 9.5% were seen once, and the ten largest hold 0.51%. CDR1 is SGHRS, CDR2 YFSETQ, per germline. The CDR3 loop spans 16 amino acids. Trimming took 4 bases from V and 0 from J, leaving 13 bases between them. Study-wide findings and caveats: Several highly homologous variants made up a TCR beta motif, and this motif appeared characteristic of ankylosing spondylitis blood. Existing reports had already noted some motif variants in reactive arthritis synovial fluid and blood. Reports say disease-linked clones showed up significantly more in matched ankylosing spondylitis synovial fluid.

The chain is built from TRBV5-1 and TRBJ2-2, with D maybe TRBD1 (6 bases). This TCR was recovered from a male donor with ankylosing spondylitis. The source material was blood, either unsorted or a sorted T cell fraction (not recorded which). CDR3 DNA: TGCGCCAGCAGCGGGGGCCCAGGCGCGAACACCGGGGAGCTGTTTTTT. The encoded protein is CASSGGPGANTGELFF.